This T cell receptor (beta chain) was sequenced in a study of T-cell reconstitution after alpha-beta-depleted transplantation in children listed by TCRdb under 2016. Broadly, across the study: The study quantitatively tracked T-cell immune reconstitution after TCRalphabeta/CD19-depleted allogeneic hematopoietic cell transplantation in children using TCR repertoire profiling.

The time point tag for this specimen amounts to: day 60 (about 2 months) after transplantation. The treatment or condition label here, explained by the study, means: allogeneic hematopoietic cell transplantation with graft depleted of TCRalphabeta T cells and CD19 B cells. TCRalphabeta/CD19-depleted allogeneic hematopoietic cell grafts were given to the transplant recipients, all of whom were children. The germline V gene (reference sequence) sets CDR1 to DFQATT and CDR2 to SNEGSKA. The CDR3 goes from the cysteine to the phenylalanine over 14 residues. The read is trimmed to its CDR3 DNA, 42 bases read in frame from base 1. V has 3 bases trimmed and J has 3 bases trimmed; junction bases matching no gene number 8. This clonotype was observed at least ten times. Its antigen remains undetermined. One base away there is no much larger clone; base qualities are not given. Broader findings and caveats from the paper: The high TCRbeta diversity at day 60 in some patients was ascribed to recipient T cells and intrathymic progenitors that had survived conditioning. The apparently early recovery of alphabetaT-cell counts about two months after transplant reportedly depended on only several hundred rapidly expanded clones that came from non-depleted graft cells. The frequencies of hyperexpanded clones fell over the following months, and after one year, T-cell counts and TCRbeta diversity were mostly attributed to newly produced T cells.

Library preparation employed PCR. For sequencing, an Illumina HiSeq 2500 was employed. To normalize quantification of the TCRbeta repertoire, the TCR libraries were built with molecular barcoding that relied on unique molecular identifiers. TCRdb reworked the public reads: Q25 trimming with fastp, MiXCR clone assembly, productive beta chains retained. CDR3 protein duplicates are merged, each entry listing the most common genes and DNA. Recorded for this sample are around 31,000 distinct CDR3 sequences; 5% to 7% of them occurred a single time. The ten top clones hold approximately 30% of the sample. The chain couples TRBV20-1 to TRBJ2-7, and TRBD1 matches 7 of the central bases. The clonotype was recovered from a child less than two years old who had a stem cell transplant for acute myeloid leukemia, so the T cells may come from the graft donor. Sequencing used peripheral blood, obtained 60 days after TCRalphabeta/CD19-depleted stem cell transplant. The nucleotides read TGCAGTGCTAGGGGGGACAGATCCTACTACGAGCAGTACTTC. Its protein product is CSARGDRSYYEQYF.